This T cell receptor beta chain was sequenced during a study of control samples from healthy donors and cancer patients (dated by TCRdb to the early 2020s). The method was the immunoSEQ multiplex PCR assay. What TCRdb holds here is the immuneACCESS table cut down to in-frame rearrangements. Part of the clones is not present; checked against another copy, under half of the missing clones reflect an unresolved V gene, and the others are unexplained. This sample gives 250,000 to 300,000 clones in total; roughly 82% of them show up just once. The ten top clones hold more than 10% of the sample. Between the V and J ends, shortened by 3 bases and 1 base respectively, the junction contains 11 bases. The germline V gene yields MNHEY for CDR1 and SVGAGI for CDR2. The CDR3 covers 15 residues, taking in both the cysteine and the phenylalanine. The read is trimmed to its CDR3 DNA, 45 bases read in frame from base 1.

This clone was detected once. No cognate antigen has been identified for it. One base away there is no much larger clone; base qualities are not given. This receptor was obtained from a woman in her sixties or seventies with lung cancer. The sequenced sample was PBMCs. The rearrangement combines TRBV6-5 with TRBJ2-3, and perhaps TRBD2 as D gene, on 6 matching bases. In nucleotides, the sequence is TGTGCCAGCAGTTATTCGGGAGTGGGCACAGATACGCAGTATTTT. This sequence encodes CASSYSGVGTDTQYF.